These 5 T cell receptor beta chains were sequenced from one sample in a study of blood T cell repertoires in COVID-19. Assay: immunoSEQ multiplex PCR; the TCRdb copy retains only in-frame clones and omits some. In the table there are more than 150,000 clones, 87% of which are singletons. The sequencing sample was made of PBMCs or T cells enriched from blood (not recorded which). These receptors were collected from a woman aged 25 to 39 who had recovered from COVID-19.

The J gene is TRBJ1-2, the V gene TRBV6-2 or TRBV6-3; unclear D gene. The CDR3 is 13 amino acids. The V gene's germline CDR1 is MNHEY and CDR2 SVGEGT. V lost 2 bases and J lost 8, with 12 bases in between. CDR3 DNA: TGTGCCAGCAGTTACCTCAGACAAGACGGCTACACCTTC. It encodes CASSYLRQDGYTF.

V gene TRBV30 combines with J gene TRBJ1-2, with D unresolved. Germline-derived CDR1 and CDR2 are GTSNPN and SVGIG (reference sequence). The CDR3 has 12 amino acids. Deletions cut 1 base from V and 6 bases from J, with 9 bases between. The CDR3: CAWSAGNDGYTF. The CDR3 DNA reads TGTGCCTGGAGTGCCGGGAATGATGGCTACACCTTC.

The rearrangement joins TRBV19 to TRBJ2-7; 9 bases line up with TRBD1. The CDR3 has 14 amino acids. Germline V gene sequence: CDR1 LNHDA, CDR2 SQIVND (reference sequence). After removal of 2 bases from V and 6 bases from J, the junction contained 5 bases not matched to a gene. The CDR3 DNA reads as TGTGCCAGTAGTATAACAGGACAGGGGTCCGAGCAGTACTTC. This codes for CASSITGQGSEQYF.

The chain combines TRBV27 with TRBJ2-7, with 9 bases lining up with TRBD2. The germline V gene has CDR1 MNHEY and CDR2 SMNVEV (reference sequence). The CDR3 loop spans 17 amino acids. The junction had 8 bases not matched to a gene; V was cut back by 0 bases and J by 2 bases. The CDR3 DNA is TGTGCCAGCAGTTTATCCGCCCTTAGCGGGAGAGCCTACGAGCAGTACTTC. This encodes CASSLSALSGRAYEQYF.

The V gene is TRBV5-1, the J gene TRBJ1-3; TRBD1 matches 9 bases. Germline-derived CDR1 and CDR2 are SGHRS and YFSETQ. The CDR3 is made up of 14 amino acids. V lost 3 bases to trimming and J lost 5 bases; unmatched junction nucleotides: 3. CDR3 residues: CASSYGQGRNTIYF. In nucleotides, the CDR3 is TGCGCCAGCAGCTACGGACAGGGGAGAAACACCATATATTTT.